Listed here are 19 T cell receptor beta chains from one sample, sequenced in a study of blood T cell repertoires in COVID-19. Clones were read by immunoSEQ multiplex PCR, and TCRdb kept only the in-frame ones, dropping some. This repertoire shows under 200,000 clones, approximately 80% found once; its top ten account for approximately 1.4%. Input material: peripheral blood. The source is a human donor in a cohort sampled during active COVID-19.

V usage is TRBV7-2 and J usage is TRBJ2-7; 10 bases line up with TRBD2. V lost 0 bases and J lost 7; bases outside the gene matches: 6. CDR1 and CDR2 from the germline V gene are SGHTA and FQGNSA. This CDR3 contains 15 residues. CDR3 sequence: CASSLAAGGLREQYF. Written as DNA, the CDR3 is TGTGCCAGCAGCTTAGCAGCGGGGGGGTTACGAGAGCAGTACTTC.

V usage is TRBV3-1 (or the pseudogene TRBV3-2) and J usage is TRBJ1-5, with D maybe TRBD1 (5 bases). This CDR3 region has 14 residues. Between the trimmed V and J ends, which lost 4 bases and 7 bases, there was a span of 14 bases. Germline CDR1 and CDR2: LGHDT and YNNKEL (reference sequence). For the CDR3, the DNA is TGTGCCAGCAGCCGGGGGGAGGGGAGACAGCCCCAGCATTTT. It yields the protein CASSRGEGRQPQHF.

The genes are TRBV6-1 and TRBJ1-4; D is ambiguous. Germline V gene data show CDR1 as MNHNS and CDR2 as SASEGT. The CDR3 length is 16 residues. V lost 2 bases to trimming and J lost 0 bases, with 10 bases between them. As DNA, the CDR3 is TGTGCCAGCAGTGAACTGGTCGGTCCAACTAATGAAAAACTGTTTTTT. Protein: CASSELVGPTNEKLFF.

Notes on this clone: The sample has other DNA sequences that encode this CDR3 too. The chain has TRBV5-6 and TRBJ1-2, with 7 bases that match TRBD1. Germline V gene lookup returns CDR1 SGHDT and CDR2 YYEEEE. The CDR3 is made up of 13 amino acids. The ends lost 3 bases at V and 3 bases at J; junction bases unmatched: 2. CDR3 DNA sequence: TGTGCCAGCAGCTCGGGACAGTACTATGGCTACACCTTC. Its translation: CASSSGQYYGYTF.

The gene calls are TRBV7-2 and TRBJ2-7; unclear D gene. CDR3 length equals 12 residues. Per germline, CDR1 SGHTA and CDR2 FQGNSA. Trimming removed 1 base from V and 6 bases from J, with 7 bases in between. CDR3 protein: CASSLDLSEQYF. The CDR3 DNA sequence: TGTGCCAGCAGCTTAGATTTGAGCGAGCAGTACTTC. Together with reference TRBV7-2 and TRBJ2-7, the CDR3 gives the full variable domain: GAGVSQSPSNKVTEKGKDVELRCDPISGHTALYWYRQSLGQGLEFLIYFQGNSAPDKSGLPSDRFSAERTGGSVSTLTIQRTQQEDSAVYLCASSLDLSEQYFGPGTRLTVT.

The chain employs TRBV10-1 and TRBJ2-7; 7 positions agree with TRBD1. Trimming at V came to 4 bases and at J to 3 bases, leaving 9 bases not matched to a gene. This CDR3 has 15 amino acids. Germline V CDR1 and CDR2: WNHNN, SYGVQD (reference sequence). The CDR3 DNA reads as TGCGCCAGCAGTGGGTGGCAGGGGGAAGTCTACGAGCAGTACTTC. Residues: CASSGWQGEVYEQYF.

The CDR3 here is CASSRPGTGREQYF. As DNA, the CDR3 is TGTGCCAGCAGCCGTCCCGGGACAGGGCGCGAGCAGTACTTC. The rearrangement joins TRBV28 to TRBJ2-7, with 9 bases matching TRBD1. CDR1 MDHEN and CDR2 SYDVKM come from the germline V gene. Trimming at V came to 6 bases and at J to 6 bases, leaving 9 bases not matched to a gene. This CDR3 spans 14 amino acids.

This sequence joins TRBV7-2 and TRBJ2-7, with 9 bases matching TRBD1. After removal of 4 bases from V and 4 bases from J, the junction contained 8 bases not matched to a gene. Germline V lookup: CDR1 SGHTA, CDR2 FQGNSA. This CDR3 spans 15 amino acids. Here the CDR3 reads CASSYVGTGRYEQYF. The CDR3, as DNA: TGTGCCAGCAGCTACGTTGGGACAGGGAGGTACGAGCAGTACTTC.

The CDR3 sequence is CASSSPSGLTDTQYF. CDR3 bases: TGTGCCAGCAGCTCTCCCTCGGGATTGACAGATACGCAGTATTTT. The chain combines TRBV5-6 with TRBJ2-3, with a possible D match to TRBD2 (5 bases). Trimming took 3 bases from V and 3 from J, leaving 14 bases between them. From germline, CDR1 is SGHDT and CDR2 YYEEEE. The CDR3 is 15 residues long.

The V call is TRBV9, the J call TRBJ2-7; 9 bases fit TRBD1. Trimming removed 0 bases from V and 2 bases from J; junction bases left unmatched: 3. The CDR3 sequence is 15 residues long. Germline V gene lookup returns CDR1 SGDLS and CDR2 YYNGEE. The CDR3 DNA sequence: TGTGCCAGCAGCGTAGGGACAGGGGTAGCCTACGAGCAGTACTTC. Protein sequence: CASSVGTGVAYEQYF.

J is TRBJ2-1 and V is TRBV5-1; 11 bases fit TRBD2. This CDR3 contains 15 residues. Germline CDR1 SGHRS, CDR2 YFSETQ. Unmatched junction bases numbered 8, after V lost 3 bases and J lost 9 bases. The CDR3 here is CASSSGTSGSGEQFF. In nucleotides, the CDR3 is TGCGCCAGCAGCTCGGGGACTAGCGGATCAGGTGAGCAGTTCTTC.

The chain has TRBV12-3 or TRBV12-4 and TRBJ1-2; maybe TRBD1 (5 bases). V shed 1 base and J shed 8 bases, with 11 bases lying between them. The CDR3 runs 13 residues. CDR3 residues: CASSLGRELGYTF. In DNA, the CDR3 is TGTGCCAGCAGTTTAGGCAGGGAACTCGGCTACACCTTC.

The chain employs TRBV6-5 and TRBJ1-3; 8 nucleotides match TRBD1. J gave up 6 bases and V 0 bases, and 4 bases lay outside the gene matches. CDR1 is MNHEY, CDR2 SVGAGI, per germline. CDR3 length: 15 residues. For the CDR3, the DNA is TGTGCCAGCAGTTACTCAACAGGGGGAATAAACACCATATATTTT. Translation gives CASSYSTGGINTIYF.

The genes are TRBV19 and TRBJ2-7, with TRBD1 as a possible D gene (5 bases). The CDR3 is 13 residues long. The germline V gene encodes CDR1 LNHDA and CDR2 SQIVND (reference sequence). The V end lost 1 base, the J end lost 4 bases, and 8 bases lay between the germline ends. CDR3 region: CASSIGQKYEQYF. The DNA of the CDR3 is TGTGCCAGTAGTATAGGACAGAAGTACGAGCAGTACTTC.

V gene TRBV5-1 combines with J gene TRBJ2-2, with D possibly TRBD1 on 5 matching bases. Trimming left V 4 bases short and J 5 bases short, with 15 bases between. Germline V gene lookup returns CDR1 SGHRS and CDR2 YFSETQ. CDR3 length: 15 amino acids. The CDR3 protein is CASSKGADPTGELFF. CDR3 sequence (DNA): TGCGCCAGCAGCAAAGGGGCGGATCCAACCGGGGAGCTGTTTTTT.

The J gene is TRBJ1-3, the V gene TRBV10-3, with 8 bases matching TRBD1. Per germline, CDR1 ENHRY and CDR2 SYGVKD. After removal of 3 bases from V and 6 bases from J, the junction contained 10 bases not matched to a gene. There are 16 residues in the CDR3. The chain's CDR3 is CAISDLLGQAQNTIYF. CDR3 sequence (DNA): TGTGCCATCAGTGATTTACTGGGACAGGCACAAAACACCATATATTTT.

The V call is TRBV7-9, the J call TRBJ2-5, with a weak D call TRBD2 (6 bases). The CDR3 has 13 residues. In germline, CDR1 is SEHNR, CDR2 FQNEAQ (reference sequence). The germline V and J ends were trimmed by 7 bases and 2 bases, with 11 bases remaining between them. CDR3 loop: CASNRLEQETQYF. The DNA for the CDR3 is TGTGCCAGCAACAGACTAGAGCAAGAGACCCAGTACTTC.

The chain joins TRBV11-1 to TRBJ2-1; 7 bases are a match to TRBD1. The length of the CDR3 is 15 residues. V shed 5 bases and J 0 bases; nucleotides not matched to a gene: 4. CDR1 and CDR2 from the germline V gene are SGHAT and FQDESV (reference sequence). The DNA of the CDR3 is TGTGCCAGCAGCCCCCGACAGGGCTCCTACAATGAGCAGTTCTTC. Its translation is CASSPRQGSYNEQFF.

The CDR3 DNA sequence: TGCAGCGTTGCGGGGGGCGCTTGGAACACTGAAGCTTTCTTT. Translation gives CSVAGGAWNTEAFF. The rearrangement joins TRBV29-1 to TRBJ1-1; D possibly corresponds to TRBD1 (6 bases). Germline CDR1 is SQVTM and CDR2 is ANQGSEA. CDR3 length equals 14 residues. With 4 bases removed from V and 1 base from J, the gap between germline ends came to 13 bases.